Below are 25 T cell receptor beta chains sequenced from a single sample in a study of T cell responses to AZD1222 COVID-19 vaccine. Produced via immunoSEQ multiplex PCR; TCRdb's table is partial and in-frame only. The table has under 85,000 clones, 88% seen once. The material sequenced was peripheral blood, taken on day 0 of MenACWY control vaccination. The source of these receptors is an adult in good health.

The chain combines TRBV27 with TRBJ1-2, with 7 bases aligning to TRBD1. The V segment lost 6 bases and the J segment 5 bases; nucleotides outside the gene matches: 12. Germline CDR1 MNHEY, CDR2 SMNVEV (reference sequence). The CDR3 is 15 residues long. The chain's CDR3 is CASRGGTVGRYGYTF. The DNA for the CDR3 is TGTGCCAGCAGGGGGGGGACAGTCGGACGATATGGCTACACCTTC.

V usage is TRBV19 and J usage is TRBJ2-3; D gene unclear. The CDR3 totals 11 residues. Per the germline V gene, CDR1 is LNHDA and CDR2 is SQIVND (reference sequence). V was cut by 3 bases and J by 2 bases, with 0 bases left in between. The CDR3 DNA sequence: TGTGCCAGTAGTATCACAGATACGCAGTATTTT. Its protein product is CASSITDTQYF.

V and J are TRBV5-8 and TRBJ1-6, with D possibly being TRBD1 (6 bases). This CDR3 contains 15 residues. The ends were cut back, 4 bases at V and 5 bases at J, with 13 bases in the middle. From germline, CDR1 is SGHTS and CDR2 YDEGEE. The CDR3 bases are TGTGCCAGCAGCGACTGGACAGTCGATAATTCACCCCTCCACTTT. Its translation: CASSDWTVDNSPLHF.

CDR3 nucleotide sequence: TGTGCCAGCAGCTGGGGATCTGGGGAGGCTTTCTTT. Encoded protein: CASSWGSGEAFF. The gene calls are TRBV7-9 and TRBJ1-1; D is unclear. CDR1 SEHNR and CDR2 FQNEAQ come from the germline V gene (reference sequence). The CDR3 loop spans 12 amino acids. V lost 4 bases and J 11 bases, leaving 14 bases between the germline ends.

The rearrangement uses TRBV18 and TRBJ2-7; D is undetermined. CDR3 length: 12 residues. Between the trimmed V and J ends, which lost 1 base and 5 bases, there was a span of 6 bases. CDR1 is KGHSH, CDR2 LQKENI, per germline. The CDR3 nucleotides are TGTGCCAGCTCACCACTACCGGACGAGCAGTACTTC. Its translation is CASSPLPDEQYF.

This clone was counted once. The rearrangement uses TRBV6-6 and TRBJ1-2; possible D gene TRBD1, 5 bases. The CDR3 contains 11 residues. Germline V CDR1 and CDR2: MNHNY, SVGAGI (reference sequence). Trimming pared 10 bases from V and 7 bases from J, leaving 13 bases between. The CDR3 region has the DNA TGTGCCACTTTACGCGGGGCTGGCTACACCTTC. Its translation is CATLRGAGYTF.

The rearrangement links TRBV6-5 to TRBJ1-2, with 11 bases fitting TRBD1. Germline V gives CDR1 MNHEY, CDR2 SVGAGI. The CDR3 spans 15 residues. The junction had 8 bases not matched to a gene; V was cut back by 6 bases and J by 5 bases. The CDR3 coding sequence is TGTGCCAGCAGCTCCGGACAGGGGGCAGGGTATGGCTACACCTTC. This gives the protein CASSSGQGAGYGYTF.

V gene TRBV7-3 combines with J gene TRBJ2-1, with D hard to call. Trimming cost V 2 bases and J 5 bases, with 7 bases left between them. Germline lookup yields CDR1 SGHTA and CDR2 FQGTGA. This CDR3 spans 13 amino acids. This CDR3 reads CASSLYRNNEQFF. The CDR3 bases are TGTGCCAGCAGCTTATATCGGAACAATGAGCAGTTCTTC.

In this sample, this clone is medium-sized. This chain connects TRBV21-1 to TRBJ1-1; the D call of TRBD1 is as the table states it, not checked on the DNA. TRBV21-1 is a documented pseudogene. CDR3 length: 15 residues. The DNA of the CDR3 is TGTGCCAGCAGTTTCGACAGGACCTCGAACACTGAAGCTTTCTTT. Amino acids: CASSFDRTSNTEAFF.

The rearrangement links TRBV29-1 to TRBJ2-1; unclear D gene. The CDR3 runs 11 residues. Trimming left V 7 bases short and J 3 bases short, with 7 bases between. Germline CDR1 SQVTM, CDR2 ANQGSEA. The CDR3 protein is CSAKIYNEQFF. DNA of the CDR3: TGCAGCGCCAAGATCTACAATGAGCAGTTCTTC.

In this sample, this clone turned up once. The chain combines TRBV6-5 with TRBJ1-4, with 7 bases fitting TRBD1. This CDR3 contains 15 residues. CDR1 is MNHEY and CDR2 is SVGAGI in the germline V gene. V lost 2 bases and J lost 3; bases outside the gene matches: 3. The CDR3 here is CASSYRGLPNEKLFF. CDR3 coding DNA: TGTGCCAGCAGTTACAGGGGGCTACCTAATGAAAAACTGTTTTTT.

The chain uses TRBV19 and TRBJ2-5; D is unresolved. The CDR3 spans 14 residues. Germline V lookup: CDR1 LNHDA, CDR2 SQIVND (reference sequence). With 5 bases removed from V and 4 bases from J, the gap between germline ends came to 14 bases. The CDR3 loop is CASSGQALGETQYF. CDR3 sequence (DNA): TGTGCCAGTAGTGGCCAGGCCCTGGGAGAGACCCAGTACTTC.

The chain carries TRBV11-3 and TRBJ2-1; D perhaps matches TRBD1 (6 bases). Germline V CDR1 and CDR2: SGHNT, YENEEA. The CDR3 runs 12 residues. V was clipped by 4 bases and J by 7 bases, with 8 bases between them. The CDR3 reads CASSSDRNEQFF. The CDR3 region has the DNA TGTGCCAGCAGCTCCGACAGGAATGAGCAGTTCTTC.

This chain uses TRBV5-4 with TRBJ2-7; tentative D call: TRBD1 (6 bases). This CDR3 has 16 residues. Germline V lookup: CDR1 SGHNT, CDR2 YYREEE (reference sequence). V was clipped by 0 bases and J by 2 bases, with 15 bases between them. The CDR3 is CASSLETGRKTYEQYF. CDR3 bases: TGTGCCAGCAGCTTGGAAACAGGGCGTAAGACCTACGAGCAGTACTTC. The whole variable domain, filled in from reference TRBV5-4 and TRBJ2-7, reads ETGVTQSPTHLIKTRGQQVTLRCSSQSGHNTVSWYQQALGQGPQFIFQYYREEENGRGNFPPRFSGLQFPNYSSELNVNALELDDSALYLCASSLETGRKTYEQYFGPGTRLTVT.

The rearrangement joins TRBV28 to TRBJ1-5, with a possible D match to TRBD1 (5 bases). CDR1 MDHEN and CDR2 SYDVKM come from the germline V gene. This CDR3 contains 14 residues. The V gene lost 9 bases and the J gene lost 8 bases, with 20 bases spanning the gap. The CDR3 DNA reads TGTGCCAGTTCTGACAGAGGCGAAGTGAAGCCCCAGCATTTT. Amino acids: CASSDRGEVKPQHF. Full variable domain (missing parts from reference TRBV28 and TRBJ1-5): DVKVTQSSRYLVKRTGEKVFLECVQDMDHENMFWYRQDPGLGLRLIYFSYDVKMKEKGDIPEGYSVSREKKERFSLILESASTNQTSMYLCASSDRGEVKPQHFGDGTRLSIL.

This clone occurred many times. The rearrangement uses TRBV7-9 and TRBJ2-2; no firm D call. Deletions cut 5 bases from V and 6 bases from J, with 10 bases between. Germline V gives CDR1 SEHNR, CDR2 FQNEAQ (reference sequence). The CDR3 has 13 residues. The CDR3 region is CASSPTGPGELFF. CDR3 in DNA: TGTGCCAGCAGCCCTACGGGTCCCGGGGAGCTGTTTTTT.

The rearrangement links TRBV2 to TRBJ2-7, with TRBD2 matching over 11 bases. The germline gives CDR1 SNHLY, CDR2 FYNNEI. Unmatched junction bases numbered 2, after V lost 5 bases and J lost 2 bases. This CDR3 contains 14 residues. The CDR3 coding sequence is TGTGCCAGCAGTCTAGCGGGGGGCGCCTACGAGCAGTACTTC. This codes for CASSLAGGAYEQYF.

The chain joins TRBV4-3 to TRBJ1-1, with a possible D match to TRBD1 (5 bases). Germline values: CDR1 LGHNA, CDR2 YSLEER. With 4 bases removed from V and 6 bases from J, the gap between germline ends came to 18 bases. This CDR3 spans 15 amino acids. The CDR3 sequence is CASSPAGAGTAEAFF. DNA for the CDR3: TGCGCCAGCAGCCCTGCTGGGGCGGGGACCGCTGAAGCTTTCTTT.

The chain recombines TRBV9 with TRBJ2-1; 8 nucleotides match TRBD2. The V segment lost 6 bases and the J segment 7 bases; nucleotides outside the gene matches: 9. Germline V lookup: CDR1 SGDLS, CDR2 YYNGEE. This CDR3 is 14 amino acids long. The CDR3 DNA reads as TGTGCCAGCACGGGGGGGCCCCTAGCGAATGAGCAGTTCTTC. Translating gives CASTGGPLANEQFF. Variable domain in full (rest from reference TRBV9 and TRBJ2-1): DSGVTQTPKHLITATGQRVTLRCSPRSGDLSVYWYQQSLDQGLQFLIQYYNGEERAKGNILERFSAQQFPDLHSELNLSSLELGDSALYFCASTGGPLANEQFFGPGTRLTVL.

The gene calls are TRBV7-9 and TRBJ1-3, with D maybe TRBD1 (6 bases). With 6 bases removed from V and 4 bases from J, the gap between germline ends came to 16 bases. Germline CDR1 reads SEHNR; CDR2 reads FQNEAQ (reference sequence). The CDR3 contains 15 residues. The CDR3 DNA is TGTGCCAGCAGTACCTTAGGGGGTCCCGGAAACACCATATATTTT. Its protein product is CASSTLGGPGNTIYF. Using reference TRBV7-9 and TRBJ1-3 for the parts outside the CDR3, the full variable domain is DTGVSQNPRHKITKRGQNVTFRCDPISEHNRLYWYRQTLGQGPEFLTYFQNEAQLEKSRLLSDRFSAERPKGSFSTLEIQRTEQGDSAMYLCASSTLGGPGNTIYFGEGSWLTVV.

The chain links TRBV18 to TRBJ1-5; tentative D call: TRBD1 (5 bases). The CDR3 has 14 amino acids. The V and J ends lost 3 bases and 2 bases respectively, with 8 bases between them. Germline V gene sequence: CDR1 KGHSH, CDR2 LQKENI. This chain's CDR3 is CASSPQGGNQPQHF. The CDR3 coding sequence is TGTGCCAGCTCACCTCAGGGAGGCAATCAGCCCCAGCATTTT.

CDR3 in amino acids: CASSLFRNQPQHF. The CDR3 region has the DNA TGTGCCAGCAGTTTATTCAGGAATCAGCCCCAGCATTTT. V usage is TRBV27 and J usage is TRBJ1-5, with no clear D. V lost 1 base and J lost 4, with 5 bases in between. The CDR3 runs to 13 residues. The V gene's germline CDR1 is MNHEY and CDR2 SMNVEV (reference sequence).

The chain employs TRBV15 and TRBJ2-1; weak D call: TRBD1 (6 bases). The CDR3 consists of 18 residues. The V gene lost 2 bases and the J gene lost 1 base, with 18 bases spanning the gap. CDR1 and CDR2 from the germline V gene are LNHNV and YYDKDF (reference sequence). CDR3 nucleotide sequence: TGTGCCACCAGCAGACCGGTGAGGGGGTGGGCTTCCTACAATGAGCAGTTCTTC. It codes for CATSRPVRGWASYNEQFF. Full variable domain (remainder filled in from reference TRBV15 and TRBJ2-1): DAMVIQNPRYQVTQFGKPVTLSCSQTLNHNVMYWYQQKSSQAPKLLFHYYDKDFNNEADTPDNFQSRRPNTSFCFLDIRSPGLGDTAMYLCATSRPVRGWASYNEQFFGPGTRLTVL.

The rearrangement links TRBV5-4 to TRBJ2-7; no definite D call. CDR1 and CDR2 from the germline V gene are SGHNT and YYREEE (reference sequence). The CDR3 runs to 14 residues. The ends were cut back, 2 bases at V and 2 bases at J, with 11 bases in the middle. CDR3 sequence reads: CASSFPGAAYEQYF. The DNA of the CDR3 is TGTGCCAGCAGCTTTCCGGGTGCAGCCTACGAGCAGTACTTC.

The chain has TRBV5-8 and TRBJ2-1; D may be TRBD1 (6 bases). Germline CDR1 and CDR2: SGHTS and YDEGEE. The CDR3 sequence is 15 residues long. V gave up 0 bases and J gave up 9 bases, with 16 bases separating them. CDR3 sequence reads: CASSLAGLRGFEQFF. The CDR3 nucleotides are TGTGCCAGCAGCTTGGCCGGGCTCAGGGGCTTTGAGCAGTTCTTC.